Below, 5 T cell receptor beta chains from the same sample are listed, as sequenced in a study of blood T cell repertoires in COVID-19. Clones were read by immunoSEQ multiplex PCR, and TCRdb kept only the in-frame ones, dropping some. The sample has over 85,000 clones, approximately 90% seen once; the top ten hold approximately 15%. Material: peripheral blood. These receptors were collected from a human donor in a cohort sampled during active COVID-19.

This sequence joins TRBV27 and TRBJ2-5, with D possibly being TRBD2 (6 bases). The germline V and J ends were trimmed by 5 bases and 6 bases, with 13 bases remaining between them. The CDR3 covers 13 residues. From germline, CDR1 is MNHEY and CDR2 SMNVEV (reference sequence). The DNA for the CDR3 is TGTGCCAGCAGTACGGGAGCTCGAAAGACCCAGTACTTC. Translating gives CASSTGARKTQYF.

This rearrangement joins TRBV5-6 to TRBJ1-3; 7 bases are a match to TRBD1. Germline CDR1 is SGHDT and CDR2 is YYEEEE. The J segment lost 0 bases and the V segment lost 6 bases, leaving 9 bases of the junction unmatched. This CDR3 is 16 amino acids long. This CDR3 is CASTTVGTVSGNTIYF. CDR3 nucleotides: TGTGCCAGCACTACGGTGGGGACAGTCTCTGGAAACACCATATATTTT. Filled out from reference TRBV5-6 and TRBJ1-3, the complete variable domain reads DAGVTQSPTHLIKTRGQQVTLRCSPKSGHDTVSWYQQALGQGPQFIFQYYEEEERQRGNFPDRFSGHQFPNYSSELNVNALLLGDSALYLCASTTVGTVSGNTIYFGEGSWLTVV.

This clone appeared once. The rearrangement joins TRBV27 to TRBJ2-1; 7 nucleotides agree with TRBD2. Germline CDR1 is MNHEY and CDR2 is SMNVEV (reference sequence). The CDR3 has 14 residues. J lost 6 bases, V lost 6 bases, and 8 bases had no gene match. The CDR3 here is CASSPTPGGNEQFF. The CDR3 region has the DNA TGTGCCAGCAGCCCGACCCCGGGGGGCAATGAGCAGTTCTTC.

The chain uses TRBV2 and TRBJ1-2; no clear D gene. Between the trimmed V and J ends, which lost 10 bases and 8 bases, there was a span of 14 bases. This CDR3 is 11 amino acids long. Germline lookup yields CDR1 SNHLY and CDR2 FYNNEI. CDR3 bases: TGTGCCACAGACATCTTCGAAGGCTACACCTTC. It specifies CATDIFEGYTF.

The gene calls are TRBV3-1 (or the pseudogene TRBV3-2) and TRBJ1-4; TRBD1 aligns across 8 bases. V gave up 5 bases and J gave up 3 bases; unmatched junction bases: 8. Germline values: CDR1 LGHDT, CDR2 YNNKEL (reference sequence). CDR3 length equals 16 residues. CDR3 region: CASSATGVGANEKLFF. The CDR3 region has the DNA TGTGCCAGCAGCGCGACAGGGGTTGGGGCTAATGAAAAACTGTTTTTT.